The clone carrying this T cell receptor (beta chain) was found a few times. What it binds is unknown. TCRdb passed the reads through MiXCR, listing each CDR3 protein once. The profile shows about 500,000 distinct CDR3 sequences, around a third of them singletons. The V end was cut by 4 bases, the J end by 5 bases, with 17 bases between. Germline CDR1 and CDR2: SNHLY and FYNNEI. The CDR3 spans 15 residues. The record originates from a study of T cell repertoires in cytomegalovirus infection. Study-wide background: CMV infection plus the matching HLA type was flagged by public TCR beta signatures.

Source: cultured PBMCs, taken from culture after CMV antigen stimulation. This receptor was identified in a human donor in good health (CMV status not recorded). Some clones in this sample may be carry-over from other donors' samples. The genes are TRBV2 and TRBJ1-1; tentative D call: TRBD1 (6 bases). CDR3 DNA sequence: TGTGCCAGCAGTGGACAGGTCCCCGGGCTGACTGAAGCTTTCTTT. Its protein product is CASSGQVPGLTEAFF.